Shown below are 30 T cell receptor beta chains from a single sample sequenced in a study of shared clonotypes between healthy human individuals. The table came from immunoSEQ multiplex PCR; TCRdb's copy has only in-frame clones and leaves some out. Altogether more than 2,000,000 clones are present, over 85% being singletons, with the ten largest covering 0.39%. Sequencing input: naive CD4+ T cells from PBMCs. Subset defined: CD45RA+ positively selected. These receptors originate from a man between 18 and 29 years old in good health. Some clones in this sample may be carry-over from other donors' samples.

The chain uses TRBV15 and TRBJ2-1, with 7 positions matching TRBD1. Germline values: CDR1 LNHNV, CDR2 YYDKDF (reference sequence). This CDR3 has 13 amino acids. J lost 4 bases, V lost 3 bases, and 0 bases had no gene match. CDR3 sequence (DNA): TGTGCCACCAGCAGGGGACAGTACAATGAGCAGTTCTTC. Translating it yields CATSRGQYNEQFF.

This chain joins TRBV28 and TRBJ2-2, with 7 bases that match TRBD2. The V segment lost 6 bases and the J segment 2 bases; nucleotides outside the gene matches: 9. Per the germline V gene, CDR1 is MDHEN and CDR2 is SYDVKM. The CDR3 runs to 16 residues. CDR3 amino acids: CASSGVLALNTGELFF. For the CDR3, the DNA is TGTGCCAGCAGCGGGGTACTAGCGCTAAACACCGGGGAGCTGTTTTTT.

V usage is TRBV6-1 and J usage is TRBJ2-3; no reliable D call. V was clipped by 6 bases and J by 2 bases, with 15 bases between them. This CDR3 has 15 amino acids. Germline V gene sequence: CDR1 MNHNS, CDR2 SASEGT. The CDR3 protein is CASRTARAVTDTQYF. In DNA, the CDR3 is TGTGCCAGCAGAACTGCAAGAGCAGTCACAGATACGCAGTATTTT.

This chain joins TRBV5-1 and TRBJ2-7; 9 bases are a match to TRBD1. Germline V gene sequence: CDR1 SGHRS, CDR2 YFSETQ. Losses at the gene ends were 4 bases for V and 7 bases for J; bases not matched to a gene: 9. CDR3 length: 14 residues. CDR3 sequence: CASSMGGTGSEQYF. The CDR3 bases are TGCGCCAGCAGCATGGGGGGGACAGGGTCTGAGCAGTACTTC.

The CDR3 DNA follows: TGTGCCAGCGGTGCCCGATTCCAAGAGCAGTACTTC. Encoded protein: CASGARFQEQYF. The chain uses TRBV28 and TRBJ2-7; no firm D call. The length of the CDR3 is 12 residues. Trimming took 8 bases from V and 7 from J, leaving 15 bases between them. Germline values: CDR1 MDHEN, CDR2 SYDVKM.

The gene calls are TRBV5-1 and TRBJ2-3, with 7 bases matching TRBD1. The CDR3 is 14 amino acids. Germline V CDR1 and CDR2: SGHRS, YFSETQ. J lost 4 bases, V lost 4 bases, and 6 bases had no gene match. The DNA of the CDR3 is TGCGCCAGCAGCGCAACAGGGGCGTCAGATACGCAGTATTTT. As protein: CASSATGASDTQYF.

The rearrangement links TRBV21-1 to TRBJ2-3; the table calls TRBD1, which could not be checked here. TRBV21-1 is described as a pseudogene. The CDR3 runs 14 residues. The CDR3 DNA reads TGTGCCAGCAGTCAGACAGGGAGGACAGATACGCAGTATTTT. It translates to CASSQTGRTDTQYF.

The chain couples TRBV6-1 to TRBJ2-7, with 10 nucleotides matching TRBD1. Germline V gene lookup returns CDR1 MNHNS and CDR2 SASEGT. The CDR3 extends over 15 amino acids. V dropped 4 bases and J dropped 2; count of bases not matched to a gene: 5. CDR3 in amino acids: CASSAGTGVPYEQYF. CDR3 nucleotides: TGTGCCAGCAGTGCCGGGACAGGGGTCCCCTACGAGCAGTACTTC.

V usage is TRBV5-4 and J usage is TRBJ2-5; D not resolved. Deletions cut 4 bases from V and 4 bases from J, with 14 bases between. Germline loops: CDR1 SGHNT, CDR2 YYREEE (reference sequence). The CDR3 extends over 14 amino acids. The CDR3 loop reads CASSPTRTLETQYF. Written as DNA, the CDR3 is TGTGCCAGCAGCCCCACAAGGACCTTAGAGACCCAGTACTTC.

The chain combines TRBV28 with TRBJ2-1, with D possibly being TRBD1 or TRBD2 (5 bases each). CDR1 and CDR2 from the germline V gene are MDHEN and SYDVKM. Deletions cut 8 bases from V and 4 bases from J, with 9 bases between. The CDR3 is 12 residues long. CDR3 DNA sequence: TGTGCCAGCCGGGACGGGTACAATGAGCAGTTCTTC. It codes for CASRDGYNEQFF.

V is TRBV7-9 and J is TRBJ2-5, with a possible D match to TRBD2 (5 bases). V was clipped by 5 bases and J by 4 bases, with 14 bases between them. The CDR3 loop spans 14 amino acids. CDR1 is SEHNR and CDR2 is FQNEAQ in the germline V gene (reference sequence). The CDR3 region has the DNA TGTGCCAGCAGCCTAAGACTGGAGGCAGAGACCCAGTACTTC. This gives the protein CASSLRLEAETQYF.

The chain is built from TRBV10-2 and TRBJ2-1; 10 nucleotides line up with TRBD2. V lost 6 bases and J lost 0; bases outside the gene matches: 2. The CDR3 loop spans 15 amino acids. The germline V gene has CDR1 WSHSY and CDR2 SAAADI. The CDR3 is CASSASGSSYNEQFF. For the CDR3, the DNA is TGCGCCAGCAGCGCTAGCGGGAGCTCCTACAATGAGCAGTTCTTC.

The chain joins TRBV27 to TRBJ1-1; a weak D match, TRBD1 (5 bases). CDR3 size: 14 residues. Germline V gene data show CDR1 as MNHEY and CDR2 as SMNVEV (reference sequence). V was cut by 5 bases and J by 6 bases, with 16 bases left in between. CDR3 sequence (DNA): TGTGCCAGCAGTCAGGGTCTCCGGGGGGCTGAAGCTTTCTTT. It yields the protein CASSQGLRGAEAFF.

The chain joins TRBV2 to TRBJ2-7; 9 positions match TRBD2. The CDR3 is made up of 16 amino acids. V dropped 7 bases and J dropped 2; count of bases not matched to a gene: 12. CDR1 is SNHLY and CDR2 is FYNNEI in the germline V gene. The chain's CDR3 is CASKVRREGPTYEQYF. DNA of the CDR3: TGTGCCAGCAAAGTGAGGCGGGAGGGCCCCACCTACGAGCAGTACTTC. Variable domain in full (rest from reference TRBV2 and TRBJ2-7): EPEVTQTPSHQVTQMGQEVILRCVPISNHLYFYWYRQILGQKVEFLVSFYNNEISEKSEIFDDQFSVERPDGSNFTLKIRSTKLEDSAMYFCASKVRREGPTYEQYFGPGTRLTVT.

The V call is TRBV7-3, the J call TRBJ2-1, with D maybe TRBD2 (6 bases). Trimming stripped 1 base from V and 8 bases from J, with 18 bases between. Germline CDR1 is SGHTA and CDR2 is FQGTGA. This CDR3 region has 16 residues. The CDR3 here is CASSLKRLVSGHEQFF. Here the CDR3 DNA reads TGTGCCAGCAGCTTAAAAAGACTAGTTAGCGGCCATGAGCAGTTCTTC.

This chain links TRBV7-2 with TRBJ2-3; perhaps TRBD1 as D (6 bases). Trimming took off 1 base at V and 5 bases at J, with 13 bases between the two ends. The CDR3 runs 15 residues. Per germline, CDR1 SGHTA and CDR2 FQGNSA. The CDR3 reads CASSLVQGRGDTQYF. The CDR3 DNA reads as TGTGCCAGCAGCTTAGTACAGGGAAGAGGAGATACGCAGTATTTT.

This sequence joins TRBV19 and TRBJ2-4; D remains ambiguous. V lost 5 bases, J lost 0 bases, and 11 bases lay in between. CDR1 is LNHDA and CDR2 is SQIVND in the germline V gene (reference sequence). The CDR3 runs 15 residues. For the CDR3, the DNA is TGTGCCAGTAGTTCCCCCCTGCGAGCCAAAAACATTCAGTACTTC. It translates to CASSSPLRAKNIQYF.

The V call is TRBV28, the J call TRBJ2-3; 8 nucleotides match TRBD2. The CDR3 is made up of 16 amino acids. In germline, CDR1 is MDHEN, CDR2 SYDVKM. V lost 0 bases and J lost 2; bases outside the gene matches: 4. CDR3 DNA: TGTGCCAGCAGTTTATGGGGTAGCGGGGACACAGATACGCAGTATTTT. This sequence encodes CASSLWGSGDTDTQYF.

The chain links TRBV29-1 to TRBJ2-1; TRBD2 matches at 8 bases. CDR1 is SQVTM and CDR2 is ANQGSEA in the germline V gene. The V and J ends lost 7 bases and 7 bases, in that order; junction bases with no gene match: 12. This CDR3 contains 14 residues. DNA of the CDR3: TGCAGCGCATTAGCGGGCCCGGGGGGGAATGAGCAGTTCTTC. It codes for CSALAGPGGNEQFF.

In its sample, this clone was seen once. The chain links TRBV6-1 to TRBJ2-1, with 13 bases matching TRBD2. Germline V gene lookup returns CDR1 MNHNS and CDR2 SASEGT. There are 14 residues in the CDR3. Trimming removed 10 bases from V and 8 bases from J; junction bases left unmatched: 8. CDR3 coding DNA: TGTGCCACCTGGACTAGCGGGAGAAGTGATGAGCAGTTCTTC. Translation gives CATWTSGRSDEQFF.

This chain uses TRBV2 with TRBJ1-3, with TRBD1 as a possible D gene (5 bases). There are 15 residues in the CDR3. Germline CDR1 reads SNHLY; CDR2 reads FYNNEI. V was shortened by 3 bases and J by 2 bases, with 11 bases between the two germline ends. For the CDR3, the DNA is TGTGCCAGCAGTGAGAACTTCAGGGCTGGAAACACCATATATTTT. Translated, it gives CASSENFRAGNTIYF.

This chain uses TRBV7-9 with TRBJ2-6; D may be TRBD1 or TRBD2 (6 bases each). The germline gives CDR1 SEHNR, CDR2 FQNEAQ (reference sequence). Trimming stripped 2 bases from V and 1 base from J, with 15 bases between. The CDR3 runs 18 residues. The CDR3: CASSLLGGASSGANVLTF. The CDR3 coding sequence is TGTGCCAGCAGCTTACTCGGGGGCGCGTCTTCTGGGGCCAACGTCCTGACTTTC.

This rearrangement joins TRBV7-2 to TRBJ1-2; 8 bases fit TRBD1. V shed 9 bases and J 7 bases; nucleotides not matched to a gene: 16. From germline, CDR1 is SGHTA and CDR2 FQGNSA. CDR3 length: 15 amino acids. CDR3 nucleotides: TGTGCCAGAAACCTCGGACAGGGAGCCGCTGCTGGCTACACCTTC. Translated: CARNLGQGAAAGYTF.

Details on this clone: This sample includes further DNA sequences coding for the same CDR3. This sequence joins TRBV20-1 and TRBJ1-2; D uncertain. CDR3 size: 11 residues. Germline loops: CDR1 DFQATT, CDR2 SNEGSKA (reference sequence). V shed 3 bases and J shed 4 bases, with 6 bases lying between them. CDR3 sequence reads: CSARGSYGYTF. The DNA of the CDR3 is TGCAGTGCTAGGGGTAGCTATGGCTACACCTTC.

This chain joins TRBV4-2 and TRBJ1-2; the D gene is possibly TRBD1 (6 bases). The V and J ends lost 0 bases and 8 bases respectively, with 16 bases between them. CDR3 length equals 15 residues. CDR1 and CDR2 (germline): LGHNA, YNFKEQ. The CDR3 reads CASSQDFAGARGYTF. CDR3 DNA: TGTGCCAGCAGCCAAGATTTTGCAGGGGCGCGGGGCTACACCTTC.

This chain uses TRBV7-2 with TRBJ2-5; 10 nucleotides agree with TRBD2. CDR1 is SGHTA and CDR2 is FQGNSA in the germline V gene. J was trimmed by 2 bases and V by 2 bases; bases with no gene match: 11. The length of the CDR3 is 18 residues. This chain's CDR3 is CASSLRLSSGSRQETQYF. In DNA form, the CDR3 reads TGTGCCAGCAGCTTACGGTTGTCTAGCGGGAGCCGGCAAGAGACCCAGTACTTC.

J is TRBJ2-1 and V is TRBV18; no reliable D call. The CDR3 spans 13 residues. CDR1 and CDR2 from the germline V gene are KGHSH and LQKENI. The germline V and J ends were trimmed by 4 bases and 7 bases, with 11 bases remaining between them. Here the CDR3 reads CASSQFVGNEQFF. Here the CDR3 DNA reads TGTGCCAGCTCACAGTTTGTAGGGAATGAGCAGTTCTTC.

The chain recombines TRBV27 with TRBJ1-3; 8 bases are a match to TRBD1. This CDR3 has 14 amino acids. Unmatched junction bases numbered 4, after V lost 6 bases and J lost 3 bases. CDR1 and CDR2 from the germline V gene are MNHEY and SMNVEV (reference sequence). The CDR3 region has the DNA TGTGCCAGCAGGCCAGGGGGCTTTGGAAACACCATATATTTT. Amino acid sequence: CASRPGGFGNTIYF.

This chain links TRBV2 with TRBJ2-2; no definite D call. Germline loops: CDR1 SNHLY, CDR2 FYNNEI. CDR3 size: 16 residues. V was trimmed by 5 bases and J by 0 bases, leaving 13 bases between them. CDR3 DNA sequence: TGTGCCAGCAGTCGGATGGAGTTCGCGAACACCGGGGAGCTGTTTTTT. It yields the protein CASSRMEFANTGELFF.

The chain combines TRBV5-4 with TRBJ2-7; D uncertain. CDR1 and CDR2 from the germline V gene are SGHNT and YYREEE (reference sequence). CDR3 length: 12 residues. V lost 3 bases to trimming and J lost 6 bases, with 10 bases between them. CDR3 region: CASSSARTEQYF. CDR3 nucleotides: TGTGCCAGCAGCTCTGCTAGAACCGAGCAGTACTTC. The entire variable domain, with the rest obtained from reference TRBV5-4 and TRBJ2-7, is as follows: ETGVTQSPTHLIKTRGQQVTLRCSSQSGHNTVSWYQQALGQGPQFIFQYYREEENGRGNFPPRFSGLQFPNYSSELNVNALELDDSALYLCASSSARTEQYFGPGTRLTVT.